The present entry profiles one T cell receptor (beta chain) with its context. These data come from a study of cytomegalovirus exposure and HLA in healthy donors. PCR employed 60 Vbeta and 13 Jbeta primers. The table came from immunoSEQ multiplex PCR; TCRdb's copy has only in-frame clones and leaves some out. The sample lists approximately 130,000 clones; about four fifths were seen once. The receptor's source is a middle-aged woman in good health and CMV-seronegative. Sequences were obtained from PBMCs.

In DNA, the CDR3 is TGTGCCAGCAGTTACTCGTCAGGGGCGGTTGGCTACACCTTC. It is translated as CASSYSSGAVGYTF. The rearrangement uses TRBV6-6 and TRBJ1-2; tentatively, D is TRBD1 (6 bases). In germline, CDR1 is MNHNY, CDR2 SVGAGI (reference sequence). V dropped 0 bases and J dropped 7 bases, with 12 bases sitting between them. This CDR3 spans 14 amino acids.